This T cell receptor beta chain comes out of a study of blood T cell repertoires in COVID-19. The wider study: Specimens from acute and convalescent COVID-19 originated in the United States, Italy and Spain. T cells, B-cell-depleted T cells, or PBMCs provided the cDNA or gDNA that served as material.

V lost 11 bases and J lost 8, with 12 bases in between. The CDR3 sequence is 10 residues long. Per the study methods: For nucleated cells, counts were estimated from reference gene primer amplification. Assay used: immunoSEQ multiplex PCR; TCRdb lists only in-frame clones, some missing. V and J calls and clone size are given by that table; D and trimming were obtained from the DNA. Of tens of thousands of clones detected, 65% to 80% appear once; the ten largest clones hold about two fifths. This clone occurred a few times. This sequence was found in a man aged 70-80 years with active or convalescent COVID-19. The V gene is TRBV23-1, the J gene TRBJ1-2; weak D call: TRBD1 (5 bases). TRBV23-1 qualifies as an ORF whose function is uncertain. Input material: peripheral blood. CDR3 nucleotides: TGCGCCCCCCCTAGGGGCGGCTACACCTTC. Residues: CAPPRGGYTF.